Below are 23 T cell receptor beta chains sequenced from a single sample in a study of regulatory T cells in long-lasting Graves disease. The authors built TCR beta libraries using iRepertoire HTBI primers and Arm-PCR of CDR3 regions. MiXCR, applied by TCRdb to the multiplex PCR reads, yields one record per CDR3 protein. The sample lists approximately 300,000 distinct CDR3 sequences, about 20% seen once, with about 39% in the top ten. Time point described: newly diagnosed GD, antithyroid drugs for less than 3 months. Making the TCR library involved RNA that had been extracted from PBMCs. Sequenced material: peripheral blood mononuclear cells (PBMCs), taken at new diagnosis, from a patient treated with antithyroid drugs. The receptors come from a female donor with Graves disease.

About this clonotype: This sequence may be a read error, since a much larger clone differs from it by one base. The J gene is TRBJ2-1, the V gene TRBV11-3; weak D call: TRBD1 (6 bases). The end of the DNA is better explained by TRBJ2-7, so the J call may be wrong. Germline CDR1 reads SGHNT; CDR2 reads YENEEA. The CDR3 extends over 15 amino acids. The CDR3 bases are TGTGCCAGCAGCCAGGATACGGTTAGGGGGAACGAGCAGTACTTC. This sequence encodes CASSQDTVRGNEQYF.

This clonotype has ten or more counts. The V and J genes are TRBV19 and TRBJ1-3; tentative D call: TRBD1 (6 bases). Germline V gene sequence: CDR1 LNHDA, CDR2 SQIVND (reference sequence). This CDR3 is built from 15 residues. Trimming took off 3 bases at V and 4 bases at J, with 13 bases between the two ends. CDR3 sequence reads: CASSMLRGNGNTIYF. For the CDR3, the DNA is TGTGCCAGTAGTATGTTGAGGGGGAACGGAAACACCATATATTTT.

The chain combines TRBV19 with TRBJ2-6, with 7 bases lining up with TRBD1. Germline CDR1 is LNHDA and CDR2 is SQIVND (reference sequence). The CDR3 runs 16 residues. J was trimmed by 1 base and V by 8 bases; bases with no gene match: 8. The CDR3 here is CASSDRLNSGANVLTF. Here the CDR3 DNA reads TGTGCCAGTTCGGACAGGTTAAATTCTGGGGCCAACGTCCTGACTTTC.

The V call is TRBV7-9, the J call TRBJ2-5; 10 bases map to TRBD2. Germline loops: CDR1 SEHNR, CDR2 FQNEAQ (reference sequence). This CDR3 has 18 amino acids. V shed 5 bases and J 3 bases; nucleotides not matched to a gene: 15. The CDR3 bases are TGTGCCAGCAGCCTCTCACTTTCACCACTAGCGGGAAAAGAGACCCAGTACTTC. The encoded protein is CASSLSLSPLAGKETQYF.

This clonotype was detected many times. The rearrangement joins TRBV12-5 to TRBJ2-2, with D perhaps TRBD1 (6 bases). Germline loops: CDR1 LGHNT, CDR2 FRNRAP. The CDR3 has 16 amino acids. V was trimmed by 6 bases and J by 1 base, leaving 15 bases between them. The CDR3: CASGSRTELNTGELFF. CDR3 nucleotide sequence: TGTGCTAGTGGCTCAAGGACAGAGTTGAACACCGGGGAGCTGTTTTTT. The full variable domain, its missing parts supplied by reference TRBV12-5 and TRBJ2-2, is DARVTQTPRHKVTEMGQEVTMRCQPILGHNTVFWYRQTMMQGLELLAYFRNRAPLDDSGMPKDRFSAEMPDATLATLKIQPSEPRDSAVYFCASGSRTELNTGELFFGEGSRLTVL.

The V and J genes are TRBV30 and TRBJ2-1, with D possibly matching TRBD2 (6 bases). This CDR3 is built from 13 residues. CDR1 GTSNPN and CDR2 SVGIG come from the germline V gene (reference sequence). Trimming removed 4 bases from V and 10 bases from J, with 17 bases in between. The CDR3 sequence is CAWTRDFSGEQFF. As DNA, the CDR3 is TGTGCCTGGACGCGGGACTTTTCGGGGGAGCAGTTCTTC.

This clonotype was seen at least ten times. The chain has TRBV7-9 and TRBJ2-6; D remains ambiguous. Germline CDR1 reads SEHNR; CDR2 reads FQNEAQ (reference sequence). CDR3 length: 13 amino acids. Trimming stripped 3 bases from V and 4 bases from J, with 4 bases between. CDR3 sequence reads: CASSFAGANVLTF. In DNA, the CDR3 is TGTGCCAGCAGCTTCGCGGGGGCCAACGTCCTGACTTTC.

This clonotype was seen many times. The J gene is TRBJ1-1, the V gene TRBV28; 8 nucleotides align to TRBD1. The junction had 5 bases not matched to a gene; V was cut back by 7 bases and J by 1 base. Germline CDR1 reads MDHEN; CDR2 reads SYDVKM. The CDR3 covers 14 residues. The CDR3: CASKRQGTNTEAFF. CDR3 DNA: TGTGCCAGCAAACGACAGGGGACGAACACTGAAGCTTTCTTT.

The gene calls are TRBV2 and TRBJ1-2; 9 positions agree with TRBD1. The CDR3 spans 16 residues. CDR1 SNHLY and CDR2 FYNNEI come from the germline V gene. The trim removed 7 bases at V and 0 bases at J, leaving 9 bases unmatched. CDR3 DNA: TGTGCCAGCACTCCGCCCGGGACAGGGACTAACTATGGCTACACCTTC. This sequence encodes CASTPPGTGTNYGYTF.

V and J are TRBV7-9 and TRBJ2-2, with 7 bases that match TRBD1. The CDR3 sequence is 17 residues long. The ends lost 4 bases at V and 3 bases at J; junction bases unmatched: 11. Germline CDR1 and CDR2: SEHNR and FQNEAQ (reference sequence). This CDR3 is CASSSLGTEFDTGELFF. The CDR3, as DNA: TGTGCCAGCAGCTCTCTCGGGACAGAATTCGACACCGGGGAGCTGTTTTTT.

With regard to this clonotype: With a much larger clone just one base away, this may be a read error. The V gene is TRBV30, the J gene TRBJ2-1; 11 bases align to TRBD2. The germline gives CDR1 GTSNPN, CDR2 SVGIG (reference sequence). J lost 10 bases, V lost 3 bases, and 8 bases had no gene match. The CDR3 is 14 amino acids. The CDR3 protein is CAWRTLAGVNEQFF. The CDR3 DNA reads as TGTGCCTGGAGGACACTAGCGGGAGTAAACGAGCAGTTCTTC.

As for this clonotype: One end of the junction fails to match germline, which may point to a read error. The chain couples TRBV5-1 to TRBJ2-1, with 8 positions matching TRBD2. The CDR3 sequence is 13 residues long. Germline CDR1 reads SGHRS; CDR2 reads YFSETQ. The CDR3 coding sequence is TGCGCCAGCAGCCGGGGGGGTTACAATGGGCAGTTCTTC. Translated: CASSRGGYNGQFF.

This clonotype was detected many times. CDR3 bases: TGTGCCAGCAGCTATAACCGGGGGGGCGCGTGGAAGGAGACCCAGTACTTC. Protein sequence: CASSYNRGGAWKETQYF. The V call is TRBV3-1, the J call TRBJ2-5; 8 bases align to TRBD2. There are 17 residues in the CDR3. In germline, CDR1 is LGHDT, CDR2 YNNKEL (reference sequence). V shed 5 bases and J 5 bases; nucleotides not matched to a gene: 16.

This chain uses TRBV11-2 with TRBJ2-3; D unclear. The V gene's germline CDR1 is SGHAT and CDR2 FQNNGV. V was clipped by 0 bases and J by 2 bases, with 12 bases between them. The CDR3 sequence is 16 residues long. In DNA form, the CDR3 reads TGTGCCAGCAGCTTAGATTCTAGACCTTTCACAGATACGCAGTATTTT. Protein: CASSLDSRPFTDTQYF. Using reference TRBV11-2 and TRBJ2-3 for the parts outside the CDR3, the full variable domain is EAGVAQSPRYKIIEKRQSVAFWCNPISGHATLYWYQQILGQGPKLLIQFQNNGVVDDSQLPKDRFSAERLKGVDSTLKIQPAKLEDSAVYLCASSLDSRPFTDTQYFGPGTRLTVL.

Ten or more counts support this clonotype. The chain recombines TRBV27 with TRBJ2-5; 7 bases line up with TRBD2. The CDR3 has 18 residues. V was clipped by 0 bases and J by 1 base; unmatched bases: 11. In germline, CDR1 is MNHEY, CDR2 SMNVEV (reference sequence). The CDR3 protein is CASSLSPLSGIGQETQYF. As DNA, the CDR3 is TGTGCCAGCAGTTTATCCCCCTTGAGCGGGATAGGCCAAGAGACCCAGTACTTC.

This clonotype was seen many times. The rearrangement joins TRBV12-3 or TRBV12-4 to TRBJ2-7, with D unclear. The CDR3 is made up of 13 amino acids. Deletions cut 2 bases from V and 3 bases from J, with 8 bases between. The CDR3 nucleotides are TGTGCCAGCAGTTTAAGGCTAAGCTACGAGCAGTACTTC. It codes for CASSLRLSYEQYF.

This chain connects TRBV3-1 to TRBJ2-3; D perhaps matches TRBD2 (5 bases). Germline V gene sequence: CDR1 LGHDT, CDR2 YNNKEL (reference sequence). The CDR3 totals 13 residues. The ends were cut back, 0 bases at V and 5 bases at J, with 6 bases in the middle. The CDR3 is CASSQDAGDTQYF. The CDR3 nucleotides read TGTGCCAGCAGCCAAGATGCGGGAGATACGCAGTATTTT.

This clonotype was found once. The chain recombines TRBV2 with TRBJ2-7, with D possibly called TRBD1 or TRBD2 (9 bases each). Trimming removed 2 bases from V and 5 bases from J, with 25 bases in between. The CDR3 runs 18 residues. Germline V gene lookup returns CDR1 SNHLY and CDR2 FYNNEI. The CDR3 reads CASSELASGTGRYHEQYF. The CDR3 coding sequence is TGTGCCAGCAGTGAACTGGCTAGCGGGACAGGGAGATACCACGAGCAGTACTTC.

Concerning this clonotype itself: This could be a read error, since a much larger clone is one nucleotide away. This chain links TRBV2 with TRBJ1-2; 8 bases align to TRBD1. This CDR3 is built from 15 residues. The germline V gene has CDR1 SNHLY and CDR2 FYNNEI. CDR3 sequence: CTSSEAETGDYGYTF. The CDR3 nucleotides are TGTACCAGCAGTGAAGCGGAGACAGGGGACTATGGCTACACCTTC.

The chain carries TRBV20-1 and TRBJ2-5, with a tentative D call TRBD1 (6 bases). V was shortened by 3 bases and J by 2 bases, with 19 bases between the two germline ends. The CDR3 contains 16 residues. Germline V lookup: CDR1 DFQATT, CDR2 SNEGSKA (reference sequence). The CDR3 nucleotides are TGCAGTGCTAGTCGTCGGGCAGCCGGGACACAAGAGACCCAGTACTTC. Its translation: CSASRRAAGTQETQYF.

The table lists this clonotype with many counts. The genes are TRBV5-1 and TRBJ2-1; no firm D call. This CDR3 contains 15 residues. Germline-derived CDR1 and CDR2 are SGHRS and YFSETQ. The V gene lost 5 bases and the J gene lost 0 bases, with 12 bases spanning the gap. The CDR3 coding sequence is TGCGCCAGCAGTTCGGACGGAAGCTCCTACAATGAGCAGTTCTTC. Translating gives CASSSDGSSYNEQFF.

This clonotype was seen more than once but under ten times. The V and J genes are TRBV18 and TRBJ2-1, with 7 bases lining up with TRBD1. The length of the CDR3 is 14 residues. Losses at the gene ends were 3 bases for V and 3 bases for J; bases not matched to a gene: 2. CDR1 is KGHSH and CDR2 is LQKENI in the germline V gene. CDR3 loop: CASSPQGVYNEQFF. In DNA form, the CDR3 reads TGTGCCAGCTCACCTCAGGGGGTCTACAATGAGCAGTTCTTC.

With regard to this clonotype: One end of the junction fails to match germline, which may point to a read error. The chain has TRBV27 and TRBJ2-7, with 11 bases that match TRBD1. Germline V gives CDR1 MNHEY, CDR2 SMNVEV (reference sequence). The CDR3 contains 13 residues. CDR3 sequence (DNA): TGTGCCAGCAGTCTTACCTGGGGACAGGGGGAAGAGTTC. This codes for CASSLTWGQGEEF.